This T cell receptor beta chain was captured in a study of T cell responses to AZD1222 COVID-19 vaccine. The CDR3 contains 15 residues. The V gene's germline CDR1 is KGHSH and CDR2 LQKENI. Trimming stripped 3 bases from V and 1 base from J, with 12 bases between. Some clones are missing from TCRdb's copy, which holds only in-frame ones; the method was immunoSEQ multiplex PCR. This repertoire includes 150,000 or so clones. This chain links TRBV18 with TRBJ1-1; D remains ambiguous. Sample: peripheral blood. This clonotype was obtained from an adult in good health. DNA of the CDR3: TGTGCCAGCTCACCCCTATCGGGCAGGAACACTGAAGCTTTCTTT. It yields the protein CASSPLSGRNTEAFF.